The 6 T cell receptor beta chains below all came from one sample that was sequenced in a study of T cell repertoires in cytomegalovirus infection. TCRdb reanalysed the reads using MiXCR and keeps one entry per CDR3 protein. This table holds a few hundred thousand distinct CDR3 sequences, 35% to 50% found once. These receptors are not linked to any known antigen. Here the sequenced sample was cultured PBMCs, taken from culture after CMV antigen stimulation. These receptors all stem from a human donor in good health (CMV status not recorded). Some clones in this sample may be carry-over from other donors' samples.

This clonotype appeared many times. The V call is TRBV7-2, the J call TRBJ1-3, with D perhaps matching TRBD1 (5 bases). V was cut by 4 bases and J by 0 bases, with 13 bases left in between. CDR1 and CDR2 (germline): SGHTA, FQGNSA. The CDR3 is 16 amino acids. CDR3 in amino acids: CASSSQRGGSGNTIYF. The CDR3 DNA sequence: TGTGCCAGCAGCTCCCAACGGGGGGGCTCTGGAAACACCATATATTTT. The complete variable domain, with remaining parts taken from reference TRBV7-2 and TRBJ1-3, reads GAGVSQSPSNKVTEKGKDVELRCDPISGHTALYWYRQSLGQGLEFLIYFQGNSAPDKSGLPSDRFSAERTGGSVSTLTIQRTQQEDSAVYLCASSSQRGGSGNTIYFGEGSWLTVV.

In its sample, this clonotype was seen once. This chain connects TRBV7-2 to TRBJ1-2, with D tentatively TRBD1 (5 bases). Germline CDR1 is SGHTA and CDR2 is FQGNSA. This CDR3 region has 15 residues. V was trimmed by 5 bases and J by 1 base, leaving 14 bases between them. CDR3: CASSPVGGNNYGYTF. Written as DNA, the CDR3 is TGTGCCAGCAGCCCGGTCGGGGGAAATAACTATGGCTACACCTTC.

The sample holds a few counts of this clonotype. This chain links TRBV7-2 with TRBJ2-1; 7 nucleotides agree with TRBD2. Per the germline V gene, CDR1 is SGHTA and CDR2 is FQGNSA. The CDR3 sequence is 16 residues long. After removal of 3 bases from V and 4 bases from J, the junction contained 9 bases not matched to a gene. The DNA for the CDR3 is TGTGCCAGCAGCTTGGGGGGAGGGACGACGTACAATGAGCAGTTCTTC. This encodes CASSLGGGTTYNEQFF.

V and J are TRBV7-2 and TRBJ2-7, with D unresolved. Trimming stripped 4 bases from V and 5 bases from J, with 15 bases between. CDR3 length equals 14 residues. Per the germline V gene, CDR1 is SGHTA and CDR2 is FQGNSA. In DNA form, the CDR3 reads TGTGCCAGCAGCTACTCGGCGCCGTTGAACGAGCAGTACTTC. Amino acid sequence: CASSYSAPLNEQYF.

Concerning this clonotype: A clone one base away is much larger, so this may be a read error. V usage is TRBV7-2 and J usage is TRBJ1-6; D is unresolved. This CDR3 contains 15 residues. Germline-derived CDR1 and CDR2 are SGHTA and FQGNSA. The DNA of the CDR3 is TGTGCCAGCAGTTCTCACGGAATGGAGAATTTACCCCTCCACTTT. It translates to CASSSHGMENLPLHF.

This clonotype was seen many times. V usage is TRBV7-2 and J usage is TRBJ2-5; D call uncertain. This CDR3 comprises 11 residues. From germline, CDR1 is SGHTA and CDR2 FQGNSA. Trimming took 1 base from V and 4 from J, leaving 1 base between them. CDR3 amino acids: CASSLVETQYF. CDR3 DNA sequence: TGTGCCAGCAGCTTAGTAGAGACCCAGTACTTC.